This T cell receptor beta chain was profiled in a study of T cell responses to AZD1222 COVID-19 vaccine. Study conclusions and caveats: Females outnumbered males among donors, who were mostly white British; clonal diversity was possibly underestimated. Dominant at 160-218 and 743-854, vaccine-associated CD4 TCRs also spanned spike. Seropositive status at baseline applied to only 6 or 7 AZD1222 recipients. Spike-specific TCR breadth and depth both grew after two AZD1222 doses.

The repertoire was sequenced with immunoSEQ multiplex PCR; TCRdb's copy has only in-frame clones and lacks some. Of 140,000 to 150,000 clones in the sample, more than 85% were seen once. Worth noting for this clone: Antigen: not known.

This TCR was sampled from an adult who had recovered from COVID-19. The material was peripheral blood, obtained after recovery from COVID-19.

This CDR3 reads CASSDPGQPQHF. The CDR3 bases are TGTGCCAGCAGTGACCCGGGGCAGCCCCAGCATTTT. The chain links TRBV28 to TRBJ1-5; no clear D gene. The CDR3 contains 12 residues. From germline, CDR1 is MDHEN and CDR2 SYDVKM. V was shortened by 5 bases and J by 7 bases, with 9 bases between the two germline ends.